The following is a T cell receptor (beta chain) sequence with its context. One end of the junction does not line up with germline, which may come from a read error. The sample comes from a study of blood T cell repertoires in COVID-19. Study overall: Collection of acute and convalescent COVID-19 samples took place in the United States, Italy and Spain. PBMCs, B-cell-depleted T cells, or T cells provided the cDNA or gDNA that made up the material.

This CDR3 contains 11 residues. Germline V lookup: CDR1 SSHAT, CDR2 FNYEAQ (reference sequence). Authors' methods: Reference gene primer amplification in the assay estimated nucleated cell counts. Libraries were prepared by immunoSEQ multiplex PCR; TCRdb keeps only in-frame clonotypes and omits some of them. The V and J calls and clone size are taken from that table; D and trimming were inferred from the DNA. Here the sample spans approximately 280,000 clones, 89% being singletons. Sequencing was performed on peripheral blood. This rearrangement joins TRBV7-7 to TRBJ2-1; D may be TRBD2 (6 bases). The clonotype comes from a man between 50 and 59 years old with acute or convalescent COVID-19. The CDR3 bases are TGTGCTAGCAGCTCTGGAGGGGAGCAGTTCTTC. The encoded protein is CASSSGGEQFF.